This TCR beta chain came from a study of cytomegalovirus exposure and HLA in healthy donors. Study results and caveats: Listed as cytomegalovirus-associated were over 150 TCR beta chains.

Between the trimmed V and J ends, which lost 5 bases and 1 base, there was a span of 8 bases. Germline loops: CDR1 SGHTA, CDR2 FQGNSA. The CDR3 has 13 residues. The PCR ran on 60 Vbeta and 13 Jbeta primers. This table comes from immunoSEQ multiplex PCR, and its TCRdb copy is limited to in-frame clones, with some not included. Among approximately 170,000 clones listed, roughly three quarters were seen once. As to this clone: Its specificity is unknown.

The clonotype originates from a male donor in good health and CMV-seropositive. Material for sequencing was PBMCs. The chain links TRBV7-2 to TRBJ1-1; D is possibly TRBD1 (5 bases). CDR3 sequence (DNA): TGTGCCAGCAGCCGCGGGGGGAACACTGAAGCTTTCTTT. This gives the protein CASSRGGNTEAFF.